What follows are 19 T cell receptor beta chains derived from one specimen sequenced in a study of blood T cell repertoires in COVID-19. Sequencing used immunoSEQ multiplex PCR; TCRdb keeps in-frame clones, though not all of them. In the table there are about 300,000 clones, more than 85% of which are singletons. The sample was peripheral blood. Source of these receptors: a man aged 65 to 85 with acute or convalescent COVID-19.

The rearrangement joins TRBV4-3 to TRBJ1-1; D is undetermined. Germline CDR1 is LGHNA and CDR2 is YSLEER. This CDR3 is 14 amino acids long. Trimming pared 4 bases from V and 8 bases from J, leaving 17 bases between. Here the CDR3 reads CASSPDVGRGEAFF. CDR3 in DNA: TGCGCCAGCAGCCCCGATGTGGGAAGAGGGGAAGCTTTCTTT.

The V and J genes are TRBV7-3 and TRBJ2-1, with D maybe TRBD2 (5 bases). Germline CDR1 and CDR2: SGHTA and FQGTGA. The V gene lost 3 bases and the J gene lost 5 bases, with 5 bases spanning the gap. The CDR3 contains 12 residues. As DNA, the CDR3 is TGTGCCAGCAGCTTGAGGGACAATGAGCAGTTCTTC. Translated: CASSLRDNEQFF.

In nucleotides, the CDR3 is TGTGCCAGCAGCCCTGGACTAGCGGGAGGGCGGGGAGATGAGCAGTTCTTC. Translating it yields CASSPGLAGGRGDEQFF. This chain links TRBV3-1 (or the pseudogene TRBV3-2) with TRBJ2-1, with 15 bases lining up with TRBD2. Per germline, CDR1 LGHDT and CDR2 YNNKEL (reference sequence). The trim removed 4 bases at V and 8 bases at J, leaving 9 bases unmatched. The CDR3 sequence is 17 residues long.

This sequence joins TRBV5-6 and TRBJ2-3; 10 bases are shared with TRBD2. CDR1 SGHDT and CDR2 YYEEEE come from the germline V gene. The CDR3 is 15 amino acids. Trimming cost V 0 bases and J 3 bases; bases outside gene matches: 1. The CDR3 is CASSLGLAGTDTQYF. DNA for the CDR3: TGTGCCAGCAGCTTGGGACTAGCGGGTACAGATACGCAGTATTTT.

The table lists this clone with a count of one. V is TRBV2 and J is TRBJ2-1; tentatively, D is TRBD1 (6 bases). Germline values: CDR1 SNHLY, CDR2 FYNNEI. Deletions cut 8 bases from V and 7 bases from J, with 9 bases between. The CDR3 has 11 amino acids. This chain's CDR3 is CASGQRNEQFF. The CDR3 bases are TGTGCCAGCGGACAGCGAAATGAGCAGTTCTTC. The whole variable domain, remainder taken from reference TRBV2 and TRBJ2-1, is EPEVTQTPSHQVTQMGQEVILRCVPISNHLYFYWYRQILGQKVEFLVSFYNNEISEKSEIFDDQFSVERPDGSNFTLKIRSTKLEDSAMYFCASGQRNEQFFGPGTRLTVL.

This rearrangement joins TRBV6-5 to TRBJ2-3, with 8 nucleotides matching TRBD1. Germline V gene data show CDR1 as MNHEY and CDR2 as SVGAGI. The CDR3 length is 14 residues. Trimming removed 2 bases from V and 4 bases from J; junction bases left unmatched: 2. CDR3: CASSYGQGADTQYF. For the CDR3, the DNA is TGTGCCAGCAGTTACGGACAGGGCGCAGATACGCAGTATTTT.

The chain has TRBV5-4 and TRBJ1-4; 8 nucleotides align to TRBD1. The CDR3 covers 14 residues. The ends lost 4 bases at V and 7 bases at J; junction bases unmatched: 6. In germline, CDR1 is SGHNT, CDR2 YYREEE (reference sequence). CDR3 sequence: CASSPRGPGEKLFF. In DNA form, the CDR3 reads TGTGCCAGCAGCCCCAGGGGGCCGGGTGAAAAACTGTTTTTT. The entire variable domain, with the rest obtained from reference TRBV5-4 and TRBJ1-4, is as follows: ETGVTQSPTHLIKTRGQQVTLRCSSQSGHNTVSWYQQALGQGPQFIFQYYREEENGRGNFPPRFSGLQFPNYSSELNVNALELDDSALYLCASSPRGPGEKLFFGSGTQLSVL.

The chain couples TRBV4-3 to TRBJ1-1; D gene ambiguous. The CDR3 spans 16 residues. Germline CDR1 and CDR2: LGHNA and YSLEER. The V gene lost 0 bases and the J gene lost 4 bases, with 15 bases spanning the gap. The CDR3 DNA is TGCGCCAGCAGCCAAGATCTTTTCCAGGCCGGCACTGAAGCTTTCTTT. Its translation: CASSQDLFQAGTEAFF.

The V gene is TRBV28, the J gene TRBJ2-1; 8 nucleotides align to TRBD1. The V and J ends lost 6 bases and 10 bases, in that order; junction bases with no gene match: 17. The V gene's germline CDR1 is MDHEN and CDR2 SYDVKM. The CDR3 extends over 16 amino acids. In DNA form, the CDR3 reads TGTGCCAGCAGAACCCCGTCAGGGGGCGCTTTAAGGGAGCAGTTCTTC. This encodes CASRTPSGGALREQFF.

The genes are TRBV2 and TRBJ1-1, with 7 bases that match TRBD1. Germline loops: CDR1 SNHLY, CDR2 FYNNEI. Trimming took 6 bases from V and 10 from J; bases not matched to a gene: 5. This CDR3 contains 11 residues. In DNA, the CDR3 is TGTGCCAGCAGGGCGCAGGGGGGAGCTTTCTTT. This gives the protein CASRAQGGAFF.

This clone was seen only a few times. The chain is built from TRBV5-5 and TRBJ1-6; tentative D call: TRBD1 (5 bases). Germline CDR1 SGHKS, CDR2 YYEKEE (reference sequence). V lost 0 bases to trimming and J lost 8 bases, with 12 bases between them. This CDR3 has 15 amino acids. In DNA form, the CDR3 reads TGTGCCAGCAGCTTGGACGTCCAGGGTTATTCACCCCTCCACTTT. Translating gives CASSLDVQGYSPLHF.

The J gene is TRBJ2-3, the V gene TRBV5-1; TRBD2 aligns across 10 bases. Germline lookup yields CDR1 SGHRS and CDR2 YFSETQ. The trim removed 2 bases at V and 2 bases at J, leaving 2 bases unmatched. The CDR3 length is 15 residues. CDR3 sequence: CASSLAGGLTDTQYF. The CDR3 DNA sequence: TGCGCCAGCAGCTTAGCGGGAGGGCTCACAGATACGCAGTATTTT.

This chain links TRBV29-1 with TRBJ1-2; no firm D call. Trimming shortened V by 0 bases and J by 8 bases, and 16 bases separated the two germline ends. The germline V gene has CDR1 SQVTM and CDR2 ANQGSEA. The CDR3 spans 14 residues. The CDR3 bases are TGCAGCGTTGAAGATACGAGGGTGTTGGGGGGCTACACCTTC. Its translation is CSVEDTRVLGGYTF. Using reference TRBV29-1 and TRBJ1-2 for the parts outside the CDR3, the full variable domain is SAVISQKPSRDICQRGTSLTIQCQVDSQVTMMFWYRQQPGQSLTLIATANQGSEATYESGFVIDKFPISRPNLTFSTLTVSNMSPEDSSIYLCSVEDTRVLGGYTFGSGTRLTVV.

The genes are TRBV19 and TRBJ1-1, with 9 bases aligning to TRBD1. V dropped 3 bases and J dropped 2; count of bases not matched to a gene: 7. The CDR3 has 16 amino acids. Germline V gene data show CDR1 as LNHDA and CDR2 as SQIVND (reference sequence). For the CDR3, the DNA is TGTGCCAGTAGTATGGACAGGGGCCTTACTAACACTGAAGCTTTCTTT. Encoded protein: CASSMDRGLTNTEAFF.

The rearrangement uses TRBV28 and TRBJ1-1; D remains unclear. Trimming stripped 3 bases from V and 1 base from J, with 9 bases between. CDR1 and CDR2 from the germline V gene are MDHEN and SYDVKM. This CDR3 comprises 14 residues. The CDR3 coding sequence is TGTGCCAGCAGTTTCAAACTCTCGAACACTGAAGCTTTCTTT. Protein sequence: CASSFKLSNTEAFF.

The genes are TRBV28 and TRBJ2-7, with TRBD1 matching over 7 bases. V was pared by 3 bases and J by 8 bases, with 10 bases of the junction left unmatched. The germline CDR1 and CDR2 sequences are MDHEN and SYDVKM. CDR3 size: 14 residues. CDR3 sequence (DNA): TGTGCCAGCAGTTTTGGGACAGAAGGCGTTCAGCAGTACTTC. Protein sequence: CASSFGTEGVQQYF.

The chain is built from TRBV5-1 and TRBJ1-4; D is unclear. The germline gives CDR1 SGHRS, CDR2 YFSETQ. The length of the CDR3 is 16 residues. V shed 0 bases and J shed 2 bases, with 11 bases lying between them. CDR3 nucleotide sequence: TGCGCCAGCAGCTTGGCCGGAGGGATGACTAATGAAAAACTGTTTTTT. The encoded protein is CASSLAGGMTNEKLFF.

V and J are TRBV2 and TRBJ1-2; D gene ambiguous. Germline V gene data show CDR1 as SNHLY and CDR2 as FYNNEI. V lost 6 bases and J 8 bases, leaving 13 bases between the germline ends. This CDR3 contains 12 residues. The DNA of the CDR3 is TGTGCCAGCAGCCTTGGGCCCAAGGGCTACACCTTC. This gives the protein CASSLGPKGYTF. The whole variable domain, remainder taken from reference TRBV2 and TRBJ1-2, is EPEVTQTPSHQVTQMGQEVILRCVPISNHLYFYWYRQILGQKVEFLVSFYNNEISEKSEIFDDQFSVERPDGSNFTLKIRSTKLEDSAMYFCASSLGPKGYTFGSGTRLTVV.

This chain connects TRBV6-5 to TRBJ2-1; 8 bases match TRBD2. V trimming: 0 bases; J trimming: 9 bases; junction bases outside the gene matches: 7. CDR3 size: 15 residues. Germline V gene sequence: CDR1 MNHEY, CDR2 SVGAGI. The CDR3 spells CASSYSSGGVGEQFF. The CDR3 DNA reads TGTGCCAGCAGTTACTCGAGCGGGGGAGTTGGTGAGCAGTTCTTC.